This T cell receptor beta chain emerged from a study of blood T cell repertoires in COVID-19. Overall study: The samples span acute and convalescent COVID-19 from the United States, Italy and Spain. The cDNA or gDNA used as material had been derived from T cells, B-cell-depleted T cells, or PBMCs.

Under the authors' procedure: Scientists estimated how many nucleated cells there were by amplifying reference gene primers. The assay was immunoSEQ multiplex PCR, and TCRdb's table has in-frame clones only and misses some. V and J calls and clone size follow that table, whereas D and trimming were derived from the DNA. Of 55,000 to 80,000 clones in the sample, approximately 86% were seen once. CDR3 length: 13 amino acids. The V and J ends lost 7 bases and 4 bases, in that order; junction bases with no gene match: 6. CDR1 and CDR2 (germline): MGHDK, SYGVNS. The receptor was derived from a man between 65 and 85 years old with acute or convalescent COVID-19. The sequencing sample was made of peripheral blood. This chain connects TRBV25-1 to TRBJ2-5; TRBD1 matches 7 bases. The CDR3 reads CASTLTGLETQYF. For the CDR3, the DNA is TGTGCCAGCACCCTGACAGGGTTAGAGACCCAGTACTTC.